Here is one T cell receptor (beta chain) with its context. This study enrolled people aged about 18 to 100 from about two dozen US geographic areas. Donors were grouped by their self-reported clinical history. Within 2 weeks before study entry, exposed participants met a COVID-19 case. The data were taken from a study of blood T cell repertoires in COVID-19. Germline trimming cut 5 bases from V and 2 bases from J; bases unmatched to any gene: 9. Germline V gene lookup returns CDR1 SEHNR and CDR2 FQNEAQ (reference sequence). The CDR3 runs 16 residues. Authors' analysis steps: It was from reference gene primer amplification that nucleated cell counts were estimated. The assay was immunoSEQ multiplex PCR, and TCRdb's table has in-frame clones only and misses some. V, J and clone size were drawn from that table, and D and trimming were deduced from the DNA. The profile shows roughly 150,000 clones, about nine tenths of them singletons.

This sequence originates from a middle-aged woman who had been exposed to COVID-19. Sequenced: PBMCs or T cells enriched from blood (not recorded which). The chain recombines TRBV7-9 with TRBJ2-3, with 8 bases lining up with TRBD2. The CDR3 nucleotides read TGTGCCAGCAGCAGCGCGCTAGCGGGCCTCACAGATACGCAGTATTTT. Translating it yields CASSSALAGLTDTQYF.